A single sample is the source of the 13 T cell receptor beta chains below, sequenced in a study of regulatory T cells in long-lasting Graves disease. Described time point: newly diagnosed GD, antithyroid drugs for less than 3 months. PBMC RNA was the source of the TCR library. The TCR beta library used iRepertoire HTBI primers with Arm-PCR amplification of CDR3. TCRdb re-called the multiplex PCR reads through MiXCR, storing one row per CDR3 protein. The sample includes 360,000 or so distinct CDR3 sequences, 12% seen only once; the top ten take over 15%. In addition, the sample was reused for a study of T cells in Graves' hyperthyroidism and ophthalmopathy.

The starting material was peripheral blood mononuclear cells (PBMCs), obtained at new diagnosis, from a patient treated with antithyroid drugs. The receptors here all came from a woman between 18 and 30 years old with Graves disease.

The chain has TRBV20-1 and TRBJ2-1, with TRBD2 identical over 8 bases. The germline V gene encodes CDR1 DFQATT and CDR2 SNEGSKA (reference sequence). V lost 0 bases, J lost 6 bases, and 10 bases stayed unmatched. The CDR3 covers 16 residues. This CDR3 reads CSARDPDSGDGNEQFF. CDR3 nucleotide sequence: TGCAGTGCTAGAGATCCCGATAGCGGGGACGGCAATGAGCAGTTCTTC.

This clonotype has ten or more counts. V gene TRBV27 combines with J gene TRBJ1-1, with D tentatively TRBD1 (5 bases). The germline V gene has CDR1 MNHEY and CDR2 SMNVEV (reference sequence). Trimming shortened V by 1 base and J by 1 base, and 13 bases separated the two germline ends. This CDR3 is 16 amino acids long. The chain's CDR3 is CASSLLPPGPNTEAFF. Here the CDR3 DNA reads TGTGCCAGCAGTTTATTACCCCCGGGACCGAACACTGAAGCTTTCTTT.

This clonotype has at least ten counts. This chain joins TRBV5-6 and TRBJ2-7; TRBD1 matches at 7 bases. Per germline, CDR1 SGHDT and CDR2 YYEEEE. The trim removed 0 bases at V and 3 bases at J, leaving 3 bases unmatched. This CDR3 has 14 residues. Here the CDR3 DNA reads TGTGCCAGCAGCTTGGAAAGGGGGCTCTACGAGCAGTACGTC. Residues: CASSLERGLYEQYV.

This clonotype occurred a few times. A junction end diverges from the germline sequence, so it may reflect a read error. The chain links TRBV4-3 to TRBJ1-1; 7 nucleotides agree with TRBD1. Germline CDR1 reads LGHNA; CDR2 reads YSLEER. The CDR3 consists of 16 residues. CDR3 bases: TGCGCCAGCAGCCAGGGACCTGGGACAGATTCTCCTGAAGCTATCTTT. As protein: CASSQGPGTDSPEAIF.

The chain couples TRBV5-6 to TRBJ2-1; 9 bases map to TRBD1. The CDR3 is made up of 17 amino acids. With V trimmed by 1 base and J by 2 bases, 7 bases remained unmatched. CDR1 and CDR2 from the germline V gene are SGHDT and YYEEEE. This CDR3 is CASSLRLTGGPYNEQFF. The CDR3 DNA sequence: TGTGCCAGCAGCTTGAGGTTGACAGGGGGGCCCTACAATGAGCAGTTCTTC.

This clonotype occurred many times. The V gene is TRBV13, the J gene TRBJ2-1, with 10 bases lining up with TRBD2. Germline-derived CDR1 and CDR2 are PRHDT and FYEKMQ (reference sequence). This CDR3 is built from 17 residues. V dropped 3 bases and J dropped 5; count of bases not matched to a gene: 10. The CDR3 DNA follows: TGTGCCAGCAGCTTCGCTAGCGGGGGCTCATGGGACAATGAGCAGTTCTTC. Translation: CASSFASGGSWDNEQFF.

This clonotype was recorded many times. The gene calls are TRBV3-1 and TRBJ1-2, with unresolved D. CDR1 LGHDT and CDR2 YNNKEL come from the germline V gene (reference sequence). The CDR3 has 14 amino acids. The V and J ends lost 5 bases and 5 bases respectively, with 15 bases between them. CDR3 DNA: TGTGCCAGCAGCTCCCGGGGAGAAGGGTATGGCTACACCTTC. As protein: CASSSRGEGYGYTF.

This clonotype has ten or more counts. The chain recombines TRBV27 with TRBJ1-6; a weak D match, TRBD1 (5 bases). Per the germline V gene, CDR1 is MNHEY and CDR2 is SMNVEV (reference sequence). V was trimmed by 2 bases and J by 9 bases, leaving 14 bases between them. This CDR3 has 15 amino acids. The CDR3 reads CASSLRGLSTSPLHF. CDR3 nucleotides: TGTGCCAGCAGTTTACGGGGCTTGAGTACTTCACCCCTCCACTTT.

This clonotype was observed many times. This chain joins TRBV20-1 and TRBJ1-1; 10 nucleotides agree with TRBD1. V shed 3 bases, J shed 4 bases, and the junction held 2 bases outside the gene matches. This CDR3 has 13 residues. CDR1 and CDR2 from the germline V gene are DFQATT and SNEGSKA (reference sequence). In DNA form, the CDR3 reads TGCAGTGCTAGTGGGACAGGGGTCACTGAAGCTTTCTTT. Translation: CSASGTGVTEAFF.

This clonotype was recorded many times. This chain connects TRBV2 to TRBJ2-3, with D hard to call. Trimming pared 7 bases from V and 0 bases from J, leaving 8 bases between. The length of the CDR3 is 13 residues. Per germline, CDR1 SNHLY and CDR2 FYNNEI. The CDR3 nucleotides read TGTGCCAGCACGTGGCTGAGCACAGATACGCAGTATTTT. Translating it yields CASTWLSTDTQYF. Based on the CDR3 plus reference TRBV2 and TRBJ2-3, the full variable domain is EPEVTQTPSHQVTQMGQEVILRCVPISNHLYFYWYRQILGQKVEFLVSFYNNEISEKSEIFDDQFSVERPDGSNFTLKIRSTKLEDSAMYFCASTWLSTDTQYFGPGTRLTVL.

The sample holds many counts of this clonotype. V is TRBV2 and J is TRBJ2-7, with D possibly being TRBD1 (5 bases). Germline V CDR1 and CDR2: SNHLY, FYNNEI. V lost 6 bases to trimming and J lost 3 bases, with 12 bases between them. The CDR3 has 13 residues. The CDR3, as DNA: TGTGCCAGCAGCGGAAGGGGTAACTACGAGCAGTACTTC. It codes for CASSGRGNYEQYF.

This clonotype was recorded at least ten times. The rearrangement uses TRBV20-1 and TRBJ2-7; D gene unclear. Trimming stripped 3 bases from V and 2 bases from J, with 11 bases between. Germline assignment: CDR1 DFQATT and CDR2 SNEGSKA (reference sequence). The CDR3 totals 13 residues. The CDR3 here is CSARTWAAYEQYF. CDR3 DNA sequence: TGCAGTGCTAGGACGTGGGCCGCCTACGAGCAGTACTTC.

This clonotype was recorded at least ten times. The chain recombines TRBV5-6 with TRBJ1-1; D unclear. Germline V lookup: CDR1 SGHDT, CDR2 YYEEEE. This CDR3 is built from 14 residues. V was cut by 0 bases and J by 1 base, with 7 bases left in between. CDR3: CASSLGVKNTEAFF. For the CDR3, the DNA is TGTGCCAGCAGCTTGGGGGTAAAGAACACTGAAGCTTTCTTT.